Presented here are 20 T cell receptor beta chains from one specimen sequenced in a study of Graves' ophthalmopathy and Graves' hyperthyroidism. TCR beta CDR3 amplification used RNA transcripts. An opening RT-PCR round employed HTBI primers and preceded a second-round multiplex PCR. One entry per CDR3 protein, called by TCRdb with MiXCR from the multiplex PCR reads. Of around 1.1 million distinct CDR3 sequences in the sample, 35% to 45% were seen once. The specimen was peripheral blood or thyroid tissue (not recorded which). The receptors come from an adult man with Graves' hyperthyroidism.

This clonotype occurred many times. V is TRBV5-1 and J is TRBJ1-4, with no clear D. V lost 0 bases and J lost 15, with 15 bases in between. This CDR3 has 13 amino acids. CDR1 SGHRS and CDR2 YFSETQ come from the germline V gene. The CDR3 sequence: CASSLEGLTRVFF. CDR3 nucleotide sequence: TGCGCCAGCAGCTTGGAGGGCTTGACAAGGGTGTTTTTT.

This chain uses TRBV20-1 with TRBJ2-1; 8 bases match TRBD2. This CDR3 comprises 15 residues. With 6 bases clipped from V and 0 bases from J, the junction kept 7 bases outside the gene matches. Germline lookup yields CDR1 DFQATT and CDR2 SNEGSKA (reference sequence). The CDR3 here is CSAKIAGRSYNEQFF. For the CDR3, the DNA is TGCAGTGCAAAAATAGCGGGACGCTCCTACAATGAGCAGTTCTTC.

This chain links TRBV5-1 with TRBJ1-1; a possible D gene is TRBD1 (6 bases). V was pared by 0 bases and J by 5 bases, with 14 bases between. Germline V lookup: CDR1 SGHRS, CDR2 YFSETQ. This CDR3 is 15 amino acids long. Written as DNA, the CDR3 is TGCGCCAGCAGCTTGGGGGCAGGGGTCGGTACTGAAGCTTTCTTT. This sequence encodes CASSLGAGVGTEAFF.

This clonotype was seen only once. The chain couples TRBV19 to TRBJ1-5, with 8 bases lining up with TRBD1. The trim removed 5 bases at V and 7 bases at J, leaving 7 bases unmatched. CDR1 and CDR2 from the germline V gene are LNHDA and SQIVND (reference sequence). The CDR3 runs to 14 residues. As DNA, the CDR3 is TGTGCCAGTAGTTTCCAGGGGGCGAAGCAGCCCCAGCATTTT. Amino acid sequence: CASSFQGAKQPQHF.

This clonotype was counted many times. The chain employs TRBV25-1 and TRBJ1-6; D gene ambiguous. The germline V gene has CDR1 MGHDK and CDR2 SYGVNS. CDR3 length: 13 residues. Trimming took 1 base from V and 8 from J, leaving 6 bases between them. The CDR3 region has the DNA TGTGCCAGCAGTGAATCCGAGTATTCACCCCTCCACTTT. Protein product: CASSESEYSPLHF.

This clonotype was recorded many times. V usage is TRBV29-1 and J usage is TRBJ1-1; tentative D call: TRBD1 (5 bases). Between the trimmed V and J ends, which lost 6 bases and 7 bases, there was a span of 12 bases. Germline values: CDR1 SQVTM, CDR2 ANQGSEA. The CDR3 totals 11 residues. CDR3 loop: CSVKRTFEAFF. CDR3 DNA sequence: TGCAGCGTCAAAAGGACATTTGAAGCTTTCTTT. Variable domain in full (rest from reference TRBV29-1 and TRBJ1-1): SAVISQKPSRDICQRGTSLTIQCQVDSQVTMMFWYRQQPGQSLTLIATANQGSEATYESGFVIDKFPISRPNLTFSTLTVSNMSPEDSSIYLCSVKRTFEAFFGQGTRLTVV.

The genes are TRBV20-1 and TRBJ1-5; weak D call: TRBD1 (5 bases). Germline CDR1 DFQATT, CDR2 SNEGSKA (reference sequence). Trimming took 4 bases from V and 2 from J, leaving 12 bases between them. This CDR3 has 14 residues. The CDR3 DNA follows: TGCAGTGCTACTCAGGGATTTGGCAATCAGCCCCAGCATTTT. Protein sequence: CSATQGFGNQPQHF.

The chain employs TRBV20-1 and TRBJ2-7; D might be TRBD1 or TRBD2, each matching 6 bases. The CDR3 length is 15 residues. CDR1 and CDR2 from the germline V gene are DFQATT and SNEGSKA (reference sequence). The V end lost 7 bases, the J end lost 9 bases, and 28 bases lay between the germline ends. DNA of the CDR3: TGCAGTGTCAGAGGGGGGACCGGGACACCTACGGGGCAGTACTTC. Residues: CSVRGGTGTPTGQYF.

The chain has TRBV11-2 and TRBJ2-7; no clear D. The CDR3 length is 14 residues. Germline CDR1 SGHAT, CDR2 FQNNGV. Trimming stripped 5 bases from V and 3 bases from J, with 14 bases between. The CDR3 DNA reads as TGTGCCAGCAGCCGAGACTTCACCATCTACGAGCAGTACTTC. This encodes CASSRDFTIYEQYF.

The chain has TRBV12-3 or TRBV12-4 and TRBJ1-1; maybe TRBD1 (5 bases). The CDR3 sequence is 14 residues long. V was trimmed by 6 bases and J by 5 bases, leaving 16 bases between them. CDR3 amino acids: CASSPRDHGTEAFF. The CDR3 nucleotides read TGTGCCAGCAGCCCTCGGGACCATGGGACTGAAGCTTTCTTT.

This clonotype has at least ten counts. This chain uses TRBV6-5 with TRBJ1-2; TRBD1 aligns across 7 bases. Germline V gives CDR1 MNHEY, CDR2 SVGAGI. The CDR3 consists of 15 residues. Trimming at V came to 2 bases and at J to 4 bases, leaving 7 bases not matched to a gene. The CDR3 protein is CASSYVGQRFYGYTF. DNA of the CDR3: TGTGCCAGCAGTTACGTGGGACAGAGATTCTATGGCTACACCTTC.

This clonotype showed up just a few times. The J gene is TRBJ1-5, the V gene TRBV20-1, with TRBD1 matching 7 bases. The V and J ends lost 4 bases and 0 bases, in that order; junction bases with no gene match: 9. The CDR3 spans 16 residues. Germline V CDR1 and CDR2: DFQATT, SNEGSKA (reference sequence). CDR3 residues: CSATIGTVYSNQPQHF. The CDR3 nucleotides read TGCAGTGCTACGATCGGGACAGTTTATAGCAATCAGCCCCAGCATTTT.

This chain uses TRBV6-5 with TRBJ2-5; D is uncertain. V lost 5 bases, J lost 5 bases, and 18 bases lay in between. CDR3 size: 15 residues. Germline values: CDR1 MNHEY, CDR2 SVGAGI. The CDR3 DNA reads TGTGCCAGCAGTACCGACACCGACCCCAGGGAGACCCAGTACTTC. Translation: CASSTDTDPRETQYF.

The CDR3 DNA reads TGTGCCAGCAAGACGAGCTCCTACGAGCAGTACTTC. Protein: CASKTSSYEQYF. V is TRBV2 and J is TRBJ2-7; no firm D call. V gave up 7 bases and J gave up 0 bases, with 7 bases separating them. Germline CDR1 is SNHLY and CDR2 is FYNNEI. The CDR3 runs to 12 residues.

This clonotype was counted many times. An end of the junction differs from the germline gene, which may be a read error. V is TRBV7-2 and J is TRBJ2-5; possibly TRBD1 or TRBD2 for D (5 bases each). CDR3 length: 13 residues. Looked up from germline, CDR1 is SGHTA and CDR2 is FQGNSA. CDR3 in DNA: TGTGCCAGCAGCTCCAACAGGCCGCCTAGCTTGAACTTC. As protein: CASSSNRPPSLNF.

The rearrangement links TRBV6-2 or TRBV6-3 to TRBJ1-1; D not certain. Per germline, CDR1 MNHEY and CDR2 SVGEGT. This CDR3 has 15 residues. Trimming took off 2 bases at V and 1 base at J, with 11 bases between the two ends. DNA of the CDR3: TGTGCCAGCAGTTACCCGACAACAGCGAACACTGAAGCTTTCTTT. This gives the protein CASSYPTTANTEAFF.

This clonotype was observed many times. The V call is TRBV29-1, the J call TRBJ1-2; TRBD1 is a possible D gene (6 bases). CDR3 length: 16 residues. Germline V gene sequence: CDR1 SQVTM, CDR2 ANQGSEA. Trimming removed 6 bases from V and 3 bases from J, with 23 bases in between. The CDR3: CSVDPRQEATDYGYTF. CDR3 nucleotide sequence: TGCAGCGTCGATCCCCGACAGGAAGCAACAGACTATGGCTACACCTTC.

CDR3 sequence: CASSQELGGAPLHF. CDR3 bases: TGCGCCAGCAGCCAAGAATTAGGGGGAGCACCCCTCCACTTT. The V gene is TRBV4-3, the J gene TRBJ1-6; tentatively, D is TRBD1 (6 bases). The CDR3 has 14 amino acids. Per the germline V gene, CDR1 is LGHNA and CDR2 is YSLEER. The ends were cut back, 0 bases at V and 11 bases at J, with 11 bases in the middle.

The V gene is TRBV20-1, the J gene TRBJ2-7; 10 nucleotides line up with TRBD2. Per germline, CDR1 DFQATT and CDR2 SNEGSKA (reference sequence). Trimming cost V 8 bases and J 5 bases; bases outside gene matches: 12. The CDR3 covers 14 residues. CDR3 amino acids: CSYPEASGRNEQYF. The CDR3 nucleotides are TGCAGTTACCCTGAGGCTAGCGGGAGAAACGAGCAGTACTTC.

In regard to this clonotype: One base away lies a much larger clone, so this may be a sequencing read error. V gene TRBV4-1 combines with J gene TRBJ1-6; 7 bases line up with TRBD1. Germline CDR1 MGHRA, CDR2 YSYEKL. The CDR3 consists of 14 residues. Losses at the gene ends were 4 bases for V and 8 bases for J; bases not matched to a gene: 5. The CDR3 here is CASSRGDSYSPLHF. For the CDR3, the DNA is TGCGCCAGCAGCCGAGGGGACAGTTATTCACCCCTCCACTTT.